This T cell receptor beta chain was profiled in a study of blood T cell repertoires in COVID-19. The CDR3 totals 14 residues. V was shortened by 2 bases and J by 4 bases, with 11 bases between the two germline ends. Germline V CDR1 and CDR2: LNHNV, YYDKDF (reference sequence). This table comes from immunoSEQ multiplex PCR, and its TCRdb copy is limited to in-frame clones, with some not included. The data contain roughly 87,000 clones, around 87% of them singletons. V gene TRBV15 combines with J gene TRBJ1-1, with D unclear. The specimen sequenced was peripheral blood. The sequence was obtained from a man in his forties with acute or convalescent COVID-19. CDR3 nucleotide sequence: TGTGCCACCAGCAGAATCACCCGGGGCACTGAAGCTTTCTTT. Translating it yields CATSRITRGTEAFF.